Below, 3 T cell receptor beta chains from the same sample are listed, as sequenced in a study of blood T cells in healthy people across ages. It was with a sample-barcoded 5' primer and a J-beta primer mix that a second PCR of about 6 to 12 cycles was run. TCRdb itself ran the 5' RACE reads through MiXCR, one entry per CDR3 protein. The sample carries over 600,000 distinct CDR3 sequences, 56% recorded once. Sequencing was done on a sample of blood. Every receptor here comes from a man aged 35-49 years in good health.

J is TRBJ1-2 and V is TRBV6-5; 7 bases are a match to TRBD1. This CDR3 has 13 amino acids. CDR1 and CDR2 (germline): MNHEY, SVGAGI. V trimming: 6 bases; J trimming: 4 bases; junction bases outside the gene matches: 5. The CDR3: CASRLQGFYGYTF. Here the CDR3 DNA reads TGTGCCAGCAGATTACAGGGGTTCTATGGCTACACCTTC.

The chain has TRBV20-1 and TRBJ2-5; 7 bases align to TRBD1. The germline V gene encodes CDR1 DFQATT and CDR2 SNEGSKA (reference sequence). The V gene end was trimmed by 3 bases and the J gene end by 5 bases; junction bases not matched to a gene: 15. CDR3 length: 16 amino acids. The CDR3 spells CSARFELRGRGETQYF. CDR3 nucleotide sequence: TGCAGTGCTAGGTTTGAGCTGAGGGGGCGCGGGGAGACCCAGTACTTC.

The rearrangement joins TRBV20-1 to TRBJ2-5; D possibly corresponds to TRBD2 (6 bases). This CDR3 spans 15 amino acids. The germline V gene encodes CDR1 DFQATT and CDR2 SNEGSKA (reference sequence). Trimming removed 0 bases from V and 2 bases from J, with 13 bases in between. The CDR3 region has the DNA TGCAGTGCTAGAGATTGGGAGGACGTACAAGAGACCCAGTACTTC. It encodes CSARDWEDVQETQYF.